This T cell receptor beta chain comes out of a study of immune heterogeneity within non-small cell lung tumors. Study information: Classification of the tumors gave several squamous cell carcinomas, under eleven non-squamous carcinomas and 1 not otherwise specified. Study observations and caveats: Within a patient, dominant CDR3 beta clonotypes were shared across sites, though different locations had unique frequent clones.

The length of the CDR3 is 13 residues. CDR1 is SQVTM, CDR2 ANQGSEA, per germline. Trimming stripped 5 bases from V and 1 base from J, with 11 bases between. Amplification of TCR beta CDR3 was performed by multiplex PCR with 32 V and 13 J primers. In TCRdb, the multiplex PCR reads were re-called with MiXCR into one record per CDR3 protein. Of 25,000 to 40,000 distinct CDR3 sequences detected, around 28% appear once; the ten largest clones hold around 3.9%. Bulk tumor genomic DNA served as template, at 550 to 700 ng per sample. Multiple biopsies spaced far apart were taken from each primary tumor during surgery. Before undergoing curative surgery, patients had newly diagnosed non-small cell lung cancer that was untreated. Donors comprised newly diagnosed non-small cell lung cancer patients undergoing surgery with curative intent. Comments on this clonotype: What it binds is not known.

This receptor was obtained from a middle-aged man with non-small cell lung cancer. Sample: lung tumor tissue. This chain links TRBV29-1 with TRBJ2-5; no firm D call. The CDR3 here is CSVLSLIQETQYF. CDR3 nucleotides: TGCAGCGTTCTATCGTTGATCCAAGAGACCCAGTACTTC.